This T cell receptor (beta chain) comes out of a study of cytomegalovirus exposure and HLA in healthy donors. Overall study: A prior study identified approximately 110 million unique TCR beta sequences from some 200 million T cells.

The study's findings and limits: There were three CMV-associated chains whose specificity for CMV antigens was confirmed in vitro.

To note about this clone: Its antigen is undetermined.

V was trimmed by 4 bases and J by 7 bases, leaving 10 bases between them. From germline, CDR1 is SNHLY and CDR2 FYNNEI. This CDR3 comprises 13 residues. Primers: 60 Vbeta forward and 13 Jbeta reverse. Only in-frame clones appear in the TCRdb table, and some are missing; sequencing was by immunoSEQ multiplex PCR. Of around 150,000 clones listed, roughly 70% are singletons. The sequenced material came from PBMCs. The sequence came from a woman aged 40 to 55 in good health and CMV-seropositive. The J gene is TRBJ2-2, the V gene TRBV2; TRBD1 might be the D (6 bases). The DNA for the CDR3 is TGTGCCAGCAGTGTGGGGGCTGGCGGGGAGCTGTTTTTT. This translates into CASSVGAGGELFF. The full variable domain, in which reference TRBV2 and TRBJ2-2 provide the parts outside the CDR3, is EPEVTQTPSHQVTQMGQEVILRCVPISNHLYFYWYRQILGQKVEFLVSFYNNEISEKSEIFDDQFSVERPDGSNFTLKIRSTKLEDSAMYFCASSVGAGGELFFGEGSRLTVL.